These 26 T cell receptor beta chains were sequenced from one sample in a study of blood T cell repertoires in COVID-19 (dated by TCRdb to about 2020). To prepare the library, the immunoSEQ multiplex PCR assay was applied. The table was pulled from immuneACCESS by TCRdb, which kept in-frame rearrangements only. Such tables lose some clones; where checked, under half of the loss comes from unresolved V genes, and the rest has no known cause. For this sample the table gives approximately 150,000 clones, of which approximately 88% were detected only once. The ten top clones hold over 0.8% of the sample. Sequenced sample: peripheral blood. Receptor source: a woman in her forties or fifties with acute or convalescent COVID-19.

This chain links TRBV6-1 with TRBJ2-7; TRBD1 agrees at 12 bases. V lost 0 bases and J lost 3; bases outside the gene matches: 9. The germline CDR1 and CDR2 sequences are MNHNS and SASEGT. The length of the CDR3 is 18 residues. The CDR3 region has the DNA TGTGCCAGCAGTGAAGCCCGATATGGGACAGGGGGCTTCTACGAGCAGTACTTC. Its protein product is CASSEARYGTGGFYEQYF.

The chain links TRBV7-3 to TRBJ2-3; TRBD1 aligns across 7 bases. V lost 5 bases and J lost 6; bases outside the gene matches: 14. The CDR3 totals 16 residues. Per the germline V gene, CDR1 is SGHTA and CDR2 is FQGTGA. CDR3 protein: CASSAQPGGTADTQYF. The CDR3 DNA sequence: TGTGCCAGCAGCGCACAACCAGGGGGTACCGCCGATACGCAGTATTTT.

This chain connects TRBV6-6 to TRBJ2-6, with no clear D. Per the germline V gene, CDR1 is MNHNY and CDR2 is SVGAGI (reference sequence). V dropped 6 bases and J dropped 3 bases, with 9 bases sitting between them. The CDR3 is 14 residues long. The CDR3 protein is CASRTNLGANVLTF. For the CDR3, the DNA is TGTGCCAGCAGGACAAATCTTGGGGCCAACGTCCTGACTTTC.

CDR3: CASRFELDTQYF. As DNA, the CDR3 is TGTGCCAGCAGGTTCGAGCTGGATACGCAGTATTTT. The chain links TRBV6-6 to TRBJ2-3; D gene uncertain. Germline-derived CDR1 and CDR2 are MNHNY and SVGAGI (reference sequence). This CDR3 has 12 amino acids. Trimming shortened V by 6 bases and J by 6 bases, and 10 bases separated the two germline ends.

This chain joins TRBV27 and TRBJ2-3; 9 bases line up with TRBD2. CDR1 is MNHEY, CDR2 SMNVEV, per germline (reference sequence). The trim removed 4 bases at V and 8 bases at J, leaving 13 bases unmatched. There are 16 residues in the CDR3. Here the CDR3 DNA reads TGTGCCAGCAGTTCCCCTTCTGCGGGGGGGCTCGGTACGCAGTATTTT. This gives the protein CASSSPSAGGLGTQYF.

The chain joins TRBV19 to TRBJ2-1; D might be TRBD1 (9 bases). Germline CDR1 and CDR2: LNHDA and SQIVND (reference sequence). Trimming stripped 7 bases from V and 4 bases from J, with 23 bases between. CDR3 length: 17 amino acids. The CDR3 loop is CASKNRGPSGGYNEQFF. The CDR3 region has the DNA TGTGCCAGTAAAAACAGGGGGCCGAGCGGGGGATACAATGAGCAGTTCTTC.

This chain uses TRBV19 with TRBJ2-3, with TRBD2 matching over 8 bases. The germline V gene has CDR1 LNHDA and CDR2 SQIVND (reference sequence). The trim removed 3 bases at V and 2 bases at J, leaving 4 bases unmatched. The length of the CDR3 is 15 residues. The CDR3 here is CASSMDSGATDTQYF. The CDR3 DNA follows: TGTGCCAGTAGTATGGATAGCGGGGCCACAGATACGCAGTATTTT.

Note on this clone: Other DNA sequences in the sample encode the same CDR3. The rearrangement uses TRBV6-5 and TRBJ1-5; D ambiguous. This CDR3 has 15 amino acids. Germline V gives CDR1 MNHEY, CDR2 SVGAGI. Trimming removed 0 bases at V and 4 bases at J, with 10 bases between. CDR3 protein: CASSYSGQVNQPQHF. The CDR3 DNA sequence: TGTGCCAGCAGTTACTCCGGCCAGGTTAATCAGCCCCAGCATTTT.

The table lists this clone with a count of one. The rearrangement uses TRBV7-2 and TRBJ2-7; no clear D gene. The V end was cut by 5 bases, the J end by 4 bases, with 12 bases between. The germline V gene has CDR1 SGHTA and CDR2 FQGNSA. This CDR3 is built from 13 residues. Written as DNA, the CDR3 is TGTGCCAGCAGCCCAGACATACGATACGAGCAGTACTTC. This translates into CASSPDIRYEQYF.

V and J are TRBV19 and TRBJ1-5; perhaps TRBD1 as D (5 bases). CDR1 LNHDA and CDR2 SQIVND come from the germline V gene (reference sequence). Trimming took off 5 bases at V and 4 bases at J, with 9 bases between the two ends. The CDR3 is 13 amino acids. CDR3 loop: CASSGADNQPQHF. CDR3 DNA: TGTGCCAGTAGTGGGGCGGATAATCAGCCCCAGCATTTT.

The J gene is TRBJ2-3, the V gene TRBV24-1; 7 nucleotides match TRBD1. Germline-derived CDR1 and CDR2 are KGHDR and SFDVKD. There are 15 residues in the CDR3. J lost 8 bases, V lost 1 base, and 8 bases had no gene match. CDR3 loop: CATSDLKGARGTQYF. In nucleotides, the CDR3 is TGTGCCACCAGTGATTTAAAGGGGGCCAGGGGTACGCAGTATTTT.

The rearrangement links TRBV3-1 (or the pseudogene TRBV3-2) to TRBJ2-7; TRBD1 matches at 9 bases. The J segment lost 4 bases and the V segment lost 4 bases, leaving 8 bases of the junction unmatched. Germline V CDR1 and CDR2: LGHDT, YNNKEL (reference sequence). The CDR3 is 15 residues long. In nucleotides, the CDR3 is TGTGCCAGCAGCCCATCGACAGGGGGGAGTTACGAGCAGTACTTC. Protein: CASSPSTGGSYEQYF.

This clone was seen a single time. The V gene is TRBV27, the J gene TRBJ2-7, with D maybe TRBD1 (5 bases). There are 11 residues in the CDR3. V dropped 7 bases and J dropped 3 bases, with 7 bases sitting between them. Germline V gives CDR1 MNHEY, CDR2 SMNVEV (reference sequence). The CDR3 coding sequence is TGTGCCAGCACTCAGGGCTACGAGCAGTACTTC. It is translated as CASTQGYEQYF.

Comment on this clone: Other DNA sequences of this sample code for an identical CDR3. This rearrangement joins TRBV5-1 to TRBJ2-7; 10 bases align to TRBD1. Germline assignment: CDR1 SGHRS and CDR2 YFSETQ. V was clipped by 0 bases and J by 1 base; unmatched bases: 1. The CDR3 loop spans 15 amino acids. In DNA form, the CDR3 reads TGCGCCAGCAGCTTGGTGGGACAGGGGTCCTACGAGCAGTACTTC. Translation gives CASSLVGQGSYEQYF. The full variable domain, its missing parts supplied by reference TRBV5-1 and TRBJ2-7, is KAGVTQTPRYLIKTRGQQVTLSCSPISGHRSVSWYQQTPGQGLQFLFEYFSETQRNKGNFPGRFSGRQFSNSRSEMNVSTLELGDSALYLCASSLVGQGSYEQYFGPGTRLTVT.

In its sample, this clone was seen many times. The chain employs TRBV27 and TRBJ2-1; 7 bases align to TRBD1. The CDR3 runs to 13 residues. The germline CDR1 and CDR2 sequences are MNHEY and SMNVEV (reference sequence). Trimming removed 6 bases from V and 7 bases from J; junction bases left unmatched: 6. CDR3 region: CASRRQGWNEQFF. The CDR3 nucleotides read TGTGCCAGCAGGAGACAGGGTTGGAATGAGCAGTTCTTC.

This chain links TRBV29-1 with TRBJ2-1; 7 bases match TRBD1. CDR1 and CDR2 (germline): SQVTM, ANQGSEA. The CDR3 spans 13 residues. Unmatched junction bases numbered 7, after V lost 5 bases and J lost 6 bases. Written as DNA, the CDR3 is TGCAGCGTTAACAGGGGATTAGGCAATGAGCAGTTCTTC. It translates to CSVNRGLGNEQFF.

The chain recombines TRBV28 with TRBJ2-1; weak D call: TRBD2 (6 bases). The germline V and J ends were trimmed by 7 bases and 5 bases, with 9 bases remaining between them. CDR3 length: 12 residues. Per the germline V gene, CDR1 is MDHEN and CDR2 is SYDVKM. CDR3 protein: CASNPGDNEQFF. CDR3 nucleotide sequence: TGTGCCAGCAACCCGGGGGACAATGAGCAGTTCTTC.

The chain recombines TRBV27 with TRBJ2-7; D is possibly TRBD1 (5 bases). Germline V CDR1 and CDR2: MNHEY, SMNVEV (reference sequence). V lost 1 base, J lost 3 bases, and 10 bases lay in between. The CDR3 is made up of 14 amino acids. CDR3 sequence (DNA): TGTGCCAGCAGTTTATGGGGCAGGGTCTACGAGCAGTACTTC. This encodes CASSLWGRVYEQYF.

This clone was detected only once. The CDR3, as DNA: TGTGCCAGCAGTTACTTCACAGGGGCCCAAGAGACCCAGTACTTC. This gives the protein CASSYFTGAQETQYF. This rearrangement joins TRBV6-2 or TRBV6-3 to TRBJ2-5, with 7 bases that match TRBD1. The CDR3 loop spans 15 amino acids. V trimming: 1 base; J trimming: 1 base; junction bases outside the gene matches: 3. Germline CDR1 is MNHEY and CDR2 is SVGEGT.

This sequence joins TRBV6-5 and TRBJ1-4; D is undetermined. The length of the CDR3 is 15 residues. Trimming cost V 6 bases and J 8 bases, with 19 bases left between them. CDR1 and CDR2 from the germline V gene are MNHEY and SVGAGI. CDR3 amino acids: CASRGPGREREKLFF. CDR3 DNA sequence: TGTGCCAGCAGGGGCCCGGGGAGGGAACGCGAAAAACTGTTTTTT.

The chain is built from TRBV5-1 and TRBJ1-3; a possible D gene is TRBD1 (5 bases). Trimming shortened V by 2 bases and J by 0 bases, and 12 bases separated the two germline ends. CDR1 is SGHRS, CDR2 YFSETQ, per germline. This CDR3 region has 16 residues. CDR3 amino acids: CASSFEAGISGNTIYF. The CDR3 nucleotides are TGCGCCAGCAGCTTCGAAGCAGGGATCTCTGGAAACACCATATATTTT.

The V and J genes are TRBV6-6 and TRBJ2-7, with D maybe TRBD1 (5 bases). CDR1 and CDR2 from the germline V gene are MNHNY and SVGAGI (reference sequence). There are 14 residues in the CDR3. V was cut by 2 bases and J by 5 bases, with 13 bases left in between. CDR3 region: CASSYGQGGNEQYF. The CDR3 DNA reads TGTGCCAGCAGTTACGGGCAGGGTGGAAACGAGCAGTACTTC.

This chain uses TRBV20-1 with TRBJ2-7; no definite D call. The CDR3 has 11 amino acids. Per germline, CDR1 DFQATT and CDR2 SNEGSKA (reference sequence). Trimming took off 2 bases at V and 4 bases at J, with 6 bases between the two ends. The CDR3 region is CSARQDYEQYF. In DNA form, the CDR3 reads TGCAGTGCTAGACAGGATTACGAGCAGTACTTC.

This clone was recorded a few times. The V call is TRBV18, the J call TRBJ2-5; 9 positions agree with TRBD1. Germline V gene sequence: CDR1 KGHSH, CDR2 LQKENI. The CDR3 runs 14 residues. With 6 bases clipped from V and 3 bases from J, the junction kept 5 bases outside the gene matches. As DNA, the CDR3 is TGTGCCAGCTCGAAAAGGACAGGGGAAGAGACCCAGTACTTC. Protein product: CASSKRTGEETQYF.

The rearrangement uses TRBV9 and TRBJ2-2; 11 positions agree with TRBD2. V lost 4 bases to trimming and J lost 7 bases; unmatched junction nucleotides: 15. From germline, CDR1 is SGDLS and CDR2 YYNGEE. There are 18 residues in the CDR3. CDR3 nucleotide sequence: TGTGCCAGCAGCTCCCCCCGTAGCGGGAGGGCCCGGCACGGGGAGCTGTTTTTT. This codes for CASSSPRSGRARHGELFF.

V usage is TRBV27 and J usage is TRBJ1-3, with 7 positions matching TRBD1. Germline trimming cut 5 bases from V and 4 bases from J; bases unmatched to any gene: 8. CDR3 length equals 15 residues. CDR1 and CDR2 (germline): MNHEY, SMNVEV (reference sequence). The CDR3 region has the DNA TGTGCCAGCAGTCCCCAGGGGGACCCAGGAAACACCATATATTTT. Translated: CASSPQGDPGNTIYF.